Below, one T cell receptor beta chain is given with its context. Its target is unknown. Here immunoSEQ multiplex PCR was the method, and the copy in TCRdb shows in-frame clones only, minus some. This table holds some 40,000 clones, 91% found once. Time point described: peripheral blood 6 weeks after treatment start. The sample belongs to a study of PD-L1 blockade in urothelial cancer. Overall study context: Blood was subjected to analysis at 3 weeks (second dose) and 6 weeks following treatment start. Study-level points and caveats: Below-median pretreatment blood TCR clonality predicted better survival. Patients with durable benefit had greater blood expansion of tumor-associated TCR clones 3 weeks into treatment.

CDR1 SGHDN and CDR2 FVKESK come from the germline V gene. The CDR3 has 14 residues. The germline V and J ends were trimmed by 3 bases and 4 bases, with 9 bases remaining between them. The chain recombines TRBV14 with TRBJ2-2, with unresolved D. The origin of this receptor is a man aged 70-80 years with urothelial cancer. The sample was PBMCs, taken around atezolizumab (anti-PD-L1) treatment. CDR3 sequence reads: CASSQLDTTGELFF. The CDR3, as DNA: TGTGCCAGCAGCCAGTTAGATACCACCGGGGAGCTGTTTTTT.